One and the same sample provided the 19 T cell receptor beta chains below, sequenced in a study of beta chain features in type 1 diabetes (dated by TCRdb to the late 2010s). Library creation used the immunoSEQ multiplex PCR assay. All of the isolated RNA was reverse transcribed with the High Capacity cDNA Reverse Transcription Kit, so expressed TCRB transcripts were sequenced. In its TCRdb copy, this immuneACCESS table keeps in-frame sequences only and misses some clones. Where compared with another copy, unresolved V genes explain less than half of these, and the others have no known cause. For this sample the table gives hundreds of thousands of clones, of which 30% were detected only once. The ten top clones hold around 0.065% of the sample. Specimen: naive CD4+ T cells from blood. This sample's cell subset or site label indicates: true naive CD4+ T cells. The receptor source for this set is a man between 18 and 29 years old in good health.

This rearrangement joins TRBV25-1 to TRBJ2-7; a weak D match, TRBD1 (6 bases). V was trimmed by 8 bases and J by 2 bases, leaving 16 bases between them. The CDR3 contains 14 residues. Germline assignment: CDR1 MGHDK and CDR2 SYGVNS. The CDR3 here is CASGRPGHPYEQYF. For the CDR3, the DNA is TGTGCCAGCGGCCGGCCGGGACATCCCTACGAGCAGTACTTC.

This chain uses TRBV9 with TRBJ2-1; D call uncertain. Germline-derived CDR1 and CDR2 are SGDLS and YYNGEE. Between the trimmed V and J ends, which lost 0 bases and 9 bases, there was a span of 10 bases. The CDR3 runs to 13 residues. CDR3 residues: CASSVGRRSEQFF. The CDR3 DNA sequence: TGTGCCAGCAGCGTAGGCAGACGCAGTGAGCAGTTCTTC. Full variable domain (remainder filled in from reference TRBV9 and TRBJ2-1): DSGVTQTPKHLITATGQRVTLRCSPRSGDLSVYWYQQSLDQGLQFLIQYYNGEERAKGNILERFSAQQFPDLHSELNLSSLELGDSALYFCASSVGRRSEQFFGPGTRLTVL.

A few counts support this clone. The V and J genes are TRBV20-1 and TRBJ1-1, with D perhaps matching TRBD1 (5 bases). V dropped 6 bases and J dropped 8 bases, with 13 bases sitting between them. The germline CDR1 and CDR2 sequences are DFQATT and SNEGSKA (reference sequence). The length of the CDR3 is 11 residues. CDR3 residues: CSASGLTEAFF. The CDR3 DNA follows: TGCAGTGCCTCGGGACTGACGGAAGCTTTCTTT.

V gene TRBV15 combines with J gene TRBJ2-7; the D gene is possibly TRBD2 (6 bases). CDR1 and CDR2 from the germline V gene are LNHNV and YYDKDF (reference sequence). V was clipped by 4 bases and J by 3 bases, with 10 bases between them. This CDR3 contains 13 residues. DNA for the CDR3: TGTGCCACCAGCACGCGGGGAAACTACGAGCAGTACTTC. Amino acid sequence: CATSTRGNYEQYF.

V gene TRBV28 combines with J gene TRBJ2-6; TRBD1 is a possible D gene (5 bases). Germline V CDR1 and CDR2: MDHEN, SYDVKM. Deletions cut 5 bases from V and 0 bases from J, with 5 bases between. The CDR3 is 14 residues long. In DNA, the CDR3 is TGTGCCAGCAGTCAGGGCTCTGGGGCCAACGTCCTGACTTTC. Residues: CASSQGSGANVLTF. Drawing the rest from reference TRBV28 and TRBJ2-6, the complete variable domain is DVKVTQSSRYLVKRTGEKVFLECVQDMDHENMFWYRQDPGLGLRLIYFSYDVKMKEKGDIPEGYSVSREKKERFSLILESASTNQTSMYLCASSQGSGANVLTFGAGSRLTVL.

This clone showed up just a few times. The chain uses TRBV29-1 and TRBJ1-1, with D unclear. V dropped 6 bases and J dropped 3 bases, with 14 bases sitting between them. The CDR3 totals 13 residues. CDR1 and CDR2 (germline): SQVTM, ANQGSEA. The CDR3 region has the DNA TGCAGCGTAGGGCGGGGAAAGGACACTGAAGCTTTCTTT. Protein product: CSVGRGKDTEAFF.

The CDR3 DNA is TGTGCCAGCAGCTTTCGAGGTACGCAGTATTTT. As protein: CASSFRGTQYF. This sequence joins TRBV7-2 and TRBJ2-3; D remains unclear. The germline V gene encodes CDR1 SGHTA and CDR2 FQGNSA. The V gene lost 3 bases and the J gene lost 8 bases, with 6 bases spanning the gap. The CDR3 consists of 11 residues.

The genes are TRBV14 and TRBJ2-5; D unresolved. Trimming removed 2 bases at V and 4 bases at J, with 11 bases between. The germline V gene has CDR1 SGHDN and CDR2 FVKESK. This CDR3 is built from 14 residues. The chain's CDR3 is CASSQLSTPETQYF. The CDR3 DNA follows: TGTGCCAGCAGCCAACTTAGTACCCCAGAGACCCAGTACTTC.

This clone has more than one count but fewer than ten. The chain is built from TRBV25-1 and TRBJ2-1; the match to TRBD1 covers 7 bases. The V gene end was trimmed by 1 base and the J gene end by 7 bases; junction bases not matched to a gene: 7. CDR3 size: 15 residues. CDR1 and CDR2 from the germline V gene are MGHDK and SYGVNS. The CDR3 nucleotides are TGTGCCAGCAGTGAATCCGGGACAGTGAAAAATGAGCAGTTCTTC. Translated, it gives CASSESGTVKNEQFF.

The J gene is TRBJ2-1, the V gene TRBV11-2; possible D gene TRBD1, 6 bases. V was clipped by 3 bases and J by 7 bases, with 22 bases between them. The CDR3 length is 17 residues. Germline V gene data show CDR1 as SGHAT and CDR2 as FQNNGV. The CDR3 coding sequence is TGTGCCAGCAGCTTTACGATAGGCTTAGGGGGAAAGAATGAGCAGTTCTTC. It yields the protein CASSFTIGLGGKNEQFF.

The chain has TRBV2 and TRBJ1-5; D is uncertain. Germline CDR1 is SNHLY and CDR2 is FYNNEI. Trimming removed 3 bases at V and 0 bases at J, with 6 bases between. This CDR3 has 14 amino acids. The CDR3 DNA sequence: TGTGCCAGCAGTGAGACACATAGCAATCAGCCCCAGCATTTT. This gives the protein CASSETHSNQPQHF.

This clone was recorded a few times. V usage is TRBV6-1 and J usage is TRBJ2-1; no clear D. Trimming stripped 8 bases from V and 0 bases from J, with 14 bases between. The CDR3 is made up of 15 amino acids. Germline V gives CDR1 MNHNS, CDR2 SASEGT. The CDR3 DNA follows: TGTGCCAGCGACACGGGTATAAGCTCCTACAATGAGCAGTTCTTC. Its protein is CASDTGISSYNEQFF.

This sequence joins TRBV10-3 and TRBJ2-7; D unresolved. Germline V gene data show CDR1 as ENHRY and CDR2 as SYGVKD. The CDR3 consists of 15 residues. Trimming stripped 2 bases from V and 3 bases from J, with 14 bases between. DNA of the CDR3: TGTGCCATCAGTGAGGGGTCGGGCCGCATCTACGAGCAGTACTTC. It codes for CAISEGSGRIYEQYF.

This clone appeared a few times. The chain couples TRBV7-3 to TRBJ2-2; a weak D match, TRBD1 (5 bases). V gave up 5 bases and J gave up 2 bases, with 12 bases separating them. The CDR3 covers 15 residues. Germline-derived CDR1 and CDR2 are SGHTA and FQGTGA. The CDR3 coding sequence is TGTGCCAGCAGCCCCTTGGGGCTTAACACCGGGGAGCTGTTTTTT. Its translation: CASSPLGLNTGELFF. The full variable domain, with the rest looked up from reference TRBV7-3 and TRBJ2-2, is GAGVSQTPSNKVTEKGKYVELRCDPISGHTALYWYRQSLGQGPEFLIYFQGTGAADDSGLPNDRFFAVRPEGSVSTLKIQRTERGDSAVYLCASSPLGLNTGELFFGEGSRLTVL.

This chain connects TRBV7-2 to TRBJ2-3; D ambiguous. Between the trimmed V and J ends, which lost 11 bases and 2 bases, there was a span of 17 bases. The CDR3 is 14 residues long. Germline V gives CDR1 SGHTA, CDR2 FQGNSA. The CDR3 DNA reads as TGTGCCGTAGAAAGAGGCGTGACCACAGATACGCAGTATTTT. Residues: CAVERGVTTDTQYF.

V and J are TRBV21-1 and TRBJ1-5. TRBV21-1 is classified as a pseudogene. The CDR3 spans 16 residues. CDR3 amino acids: CASSKAGGAGNQPQHF. Here the CDR3 DNA reads TGTGCCAGCAGCAAAGCTGGGGGGGCCGGGAATCAGCCCCAGCATTTT.

This chain links TRBV4-2 with TRBJ2-5; no reliable D call. V shed 0 bases and J shed 5 bases, with 4 bases lying between them. Germline assignment: CDR1 LGHNA and CDR2 YNFKEQ. The CDR3 is 12 residues long. CDR3 coding DNA: TGTGCCAGCAGCCAAGAGTCGGAGACCCAGTACTTC. Translating gives CASSQESETQYF.

This chain links TRBV18 with TRBJ2-3; D could derive from TRBD1 or TRBD2 (5 bases each). The CDR3 runs to 14 residues. V dropped 4 bases and J dropped 7 bases, with 15 bases sitting between them. CDR1 and CDR2 from the germline V gene are KGHSH and LQKENI. CDR3 loop: CASSRNRDAYTQYF. CDR3 nucleotide sequence: TGTGCCAGCTCACGAAACCGGGACGCTTATACGCAGTATTTT. Combining the CDR3 with reference TRBV18 and TRBJ2-3 gives the whole variable domain NAGVMQNPRHLVRRRGQEARLRCSPMKGHSHVYWYRQLPEEGLKFMVYLQKENIIDESGMPKERFSAEFPKEGPSILRIQQVVRGDSAAYFCASSRNRDAYTQYFGPGTRLTVL.

The rearrangement uses TRBV6-5 and TRBJ2-7, with D unresolved. The CDR3 is 13 amino acids. V was pared by 6 bases and J by 1 base, with 10 bases between. In germline, CDR1 is MNHEY, CDR2 SVGAGI. This CDR3 is CASSPGRSYEQYF. CDR3 bases: TGTGCCAGCAGCCCTGGACGGTCCTACGAGCAGTACTTC.